This record concerns one T cell receptor beta chain sequence. Within the sample, other DNA sequences also encode this same CDR3. Participants' reported clinical history set cohort assignment. The record originates from a study of blood T cell repertoires in COVID-19. Per the original methods: Amplification from reference gene primers served as the basis for estimated nucleated cell counts. TCRdb's table, derived via immunoSEQ multiplex PCR, lists solely in-frame clones and lacks some. Clonal size and the V and J genes are those of that table, whereas D and trimming came from the DNA. This table holds roughly 200,000 clones, more than 80% found once. The receptor was isolated from a man aged 40-55 years who had recovered from COVID-19. The specimen was PBMCs or T cells enriched from blood (not recorded which).

This CDR3 reads CASSPQGARNTEAFF. As DNA, the CDR3 is TGTGCCAGCTCACCACAGGGGGCGCGGAACACTGAAGCTTTCTTT. The rearrangement uses TRBV18 and TRBJ1-1, with TRBD1 identical over 7 bases. The CDR3 totals 15 residues. Germline values: CDR1 KGHSH, CDR2 LQKENI. Germline trimming cut 1 base from V and 1 base from J; bases unmatched to any gene: 3.